The subject of this entry is one TCR beta chain. What it recognizes is unknown. These data come from a study of beta chain features in type 1 diabetes. Study-wide findings and caveats: Researchers report that Type 1 diabetes patients had moderately but significantly shorter TCRB CDR3s across all four CD4+ subsets.

The whole isolated RNA underwent reverse transcription, so sequencing captured expressed TCRB transcripts. An average about 3.6 million reads came from naive, central memory and regulatory T cell samples. Sequenced by immunoSEQ multiplex PCR; TCRdb stores in-frame clones only, minus some. The table records around 44,000 clones, roughly 68% of them present only once. V gave up 5 bases and J gave up 4 bases; unmatched junction bases: 14. The CDR3 covers 17 residues. Germline V gives CDR1 SEHNR, CDR2 FQNEAQ (reference sequence). The sample consisted of Tregs from blood. The chain employs TRBV7-9 and TRBJ2-7, with 10 bases matching TRBD2. The receptor was derived from a woman younger than 35 with type 1 diabetes. The CDR3 coding sequence is TGTGCCAGCAGCGGAGGTAGCGGGAGGCAAGGTGTGTACGAGCAGTACTTC. It encodes CASSGGSGRQGVYEQYF.